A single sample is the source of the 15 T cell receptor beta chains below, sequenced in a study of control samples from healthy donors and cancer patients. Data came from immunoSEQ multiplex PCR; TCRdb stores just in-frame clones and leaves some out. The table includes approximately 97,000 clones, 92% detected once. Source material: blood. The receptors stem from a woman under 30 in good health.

CDR3 in amino acids: CASSPRSSGPRETQYF. CDR3 sequence (DNA): TGTGCCAGCAGCCCTCGTTCTAGCGGGCCTCGAGAGACCCAGTACTTC. This chain connects TRBV7-6 to TRBJ2-5; the match to TRBD2 covers 8 bases. This CDR3 region has 16 residues. Germline CDR1 and CDR2: SGHVS and FNYEAQ. Germline trimming cut 5 bases from V and 4 bases from J; bases unmatched to any gene: 12.

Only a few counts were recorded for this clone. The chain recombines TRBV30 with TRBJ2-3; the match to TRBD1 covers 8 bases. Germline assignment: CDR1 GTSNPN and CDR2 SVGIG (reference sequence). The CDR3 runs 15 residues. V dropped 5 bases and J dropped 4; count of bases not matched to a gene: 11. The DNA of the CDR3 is TGTGCCTGGGAAACGTTGAGACAGGGGTCAGATACGCAGTATTTT. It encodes CAWETLRQGSDTQYF.

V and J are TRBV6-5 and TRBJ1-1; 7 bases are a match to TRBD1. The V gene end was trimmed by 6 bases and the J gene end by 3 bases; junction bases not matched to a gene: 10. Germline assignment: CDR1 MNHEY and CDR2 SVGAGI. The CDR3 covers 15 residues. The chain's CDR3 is CASRAEPGTDTEAFF. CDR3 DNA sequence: TGTGCCAGCAGAGCCGAGCCCGGGACAGACACTGAAGCTTTCTTT.

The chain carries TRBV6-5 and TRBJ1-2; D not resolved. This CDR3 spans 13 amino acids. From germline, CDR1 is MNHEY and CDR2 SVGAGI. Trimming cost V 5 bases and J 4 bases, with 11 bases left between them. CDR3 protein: CASSPRHAYGYTF. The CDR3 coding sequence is TGTGCCAGCAGTCCCCGACATGCCTATGGCTACACCTTC.

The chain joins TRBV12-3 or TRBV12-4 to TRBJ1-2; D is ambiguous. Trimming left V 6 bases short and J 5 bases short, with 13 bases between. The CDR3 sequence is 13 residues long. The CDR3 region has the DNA TGTGCCAGCAGCCGAACGGGTACTTATGGCTACACCTTC. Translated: CASSRTGTYGYTF.

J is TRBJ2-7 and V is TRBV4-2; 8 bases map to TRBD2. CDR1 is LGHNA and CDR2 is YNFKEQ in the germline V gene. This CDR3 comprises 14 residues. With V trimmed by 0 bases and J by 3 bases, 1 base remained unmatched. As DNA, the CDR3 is TGTGCCAGCAGCCAAGAAAGCGGGAGCTACGAGCAGTACTTC. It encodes CASSQESGSYEQYF.

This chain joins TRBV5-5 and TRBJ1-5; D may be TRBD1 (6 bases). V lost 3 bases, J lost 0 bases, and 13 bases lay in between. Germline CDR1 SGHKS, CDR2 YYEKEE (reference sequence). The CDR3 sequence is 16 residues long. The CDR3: CASSSGVGYSNQPQHF. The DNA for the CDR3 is TGTGCCAGCAGCTCAGGGGTAGGATATAGCAATCAGCCCCAGCATTTT.

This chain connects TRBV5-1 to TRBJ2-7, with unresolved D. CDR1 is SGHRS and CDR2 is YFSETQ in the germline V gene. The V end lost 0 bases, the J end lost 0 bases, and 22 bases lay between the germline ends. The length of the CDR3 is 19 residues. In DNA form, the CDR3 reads TGCGCCAGCAGCTTGGCCAAGGGTGGAGTTTCAAGCCGCTCCTACGAGCAGTACTTC. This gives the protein CASSLAKGGVSSRSYEQYF.

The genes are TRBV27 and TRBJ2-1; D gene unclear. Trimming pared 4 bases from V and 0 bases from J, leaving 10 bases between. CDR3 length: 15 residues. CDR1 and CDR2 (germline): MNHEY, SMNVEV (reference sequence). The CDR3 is CASSSGSHSYNEQFF. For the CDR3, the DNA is TGTGCCAGCAGTTCCGGGTCCCACTCCTACAATGAGCAGTTCTTC.

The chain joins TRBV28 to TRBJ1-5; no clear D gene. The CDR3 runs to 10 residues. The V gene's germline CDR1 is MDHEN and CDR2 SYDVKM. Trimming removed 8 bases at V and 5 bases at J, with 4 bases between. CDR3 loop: CASGHQPQHF. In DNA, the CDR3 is TGTGCCAGCGGCCATCAGCCCCAGCATTTT.

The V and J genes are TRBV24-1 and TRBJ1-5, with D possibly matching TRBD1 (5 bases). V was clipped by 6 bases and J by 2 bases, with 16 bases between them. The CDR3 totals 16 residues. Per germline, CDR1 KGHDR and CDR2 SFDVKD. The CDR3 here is CATSRGRAVGNQPQHF. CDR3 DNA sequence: TGTGCCACCAGTCGCGGCAGGGCAGTAGGCAATCAGCCCCAGCATTTT.

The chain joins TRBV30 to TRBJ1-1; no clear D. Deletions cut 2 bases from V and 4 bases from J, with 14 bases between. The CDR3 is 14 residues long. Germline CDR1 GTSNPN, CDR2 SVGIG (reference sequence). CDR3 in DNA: TGTGCCTGGAGTTCGACGAGGCGATCCACTGAAGCTTTCTTT. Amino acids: CAWSSTRRSTEAFF.

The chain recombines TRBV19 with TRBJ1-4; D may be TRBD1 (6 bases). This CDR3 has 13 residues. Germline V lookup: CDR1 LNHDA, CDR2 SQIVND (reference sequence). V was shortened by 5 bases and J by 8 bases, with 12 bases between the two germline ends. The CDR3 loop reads CASSPGDGEKLFF. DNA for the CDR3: TGTGCCAGTAGTCCAGGGGACGGGGAAAAACTGTTTTTT.

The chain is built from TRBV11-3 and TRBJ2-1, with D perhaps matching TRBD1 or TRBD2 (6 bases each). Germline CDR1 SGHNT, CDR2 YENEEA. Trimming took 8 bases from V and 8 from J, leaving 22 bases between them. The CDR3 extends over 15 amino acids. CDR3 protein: CASALTTARGDEQFF. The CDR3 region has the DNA TGTGCCAGCGCCCTGACCACGGCTAGGGGGGATGAGCAGTTCTTC.

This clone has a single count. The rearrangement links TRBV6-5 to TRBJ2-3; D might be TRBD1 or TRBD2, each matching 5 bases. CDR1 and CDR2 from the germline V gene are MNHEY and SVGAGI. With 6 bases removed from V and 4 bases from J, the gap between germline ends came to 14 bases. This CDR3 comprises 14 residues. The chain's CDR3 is CASRPGPSPDTQYF. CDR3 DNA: TGTGCCAGCAGGCCGGGACCAAGCCCAGATACGCAGTATTTT.